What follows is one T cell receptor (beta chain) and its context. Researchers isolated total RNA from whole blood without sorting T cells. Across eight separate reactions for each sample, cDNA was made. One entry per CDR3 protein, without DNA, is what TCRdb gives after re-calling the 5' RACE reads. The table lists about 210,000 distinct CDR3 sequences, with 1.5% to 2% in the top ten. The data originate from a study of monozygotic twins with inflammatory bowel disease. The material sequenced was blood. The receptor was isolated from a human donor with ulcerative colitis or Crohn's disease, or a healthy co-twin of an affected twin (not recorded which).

The CDR3 region is CAQQLGQAGACRRDTQYF. V is TRBV12-3 or TRBV12-4 and J is TRBJ2-3; TCRdb indicates TRBD1, and absent DNA this call remains unverified. This CDR3 is built from 18 residues.